The 25 T cell receptor beta chains listed next were all sequenced from one sample in a study of T-cell reconstitution after alpha-beta-depleted transplantation in children. For TCRbeta, the library was prepared with unique molecular identifiers. TCRdb independently ran MiXCR on the PCR reads; one entry per CDR3 protein. The table lists 100,000 to 120,000 distinct CDR3 sequences, 10% of them singletons. Specimen: PBMCs from the stem cell graft donor, collected from the stem cell graft. The receptors stem from a human donor who donated a stem cell graft to a child with acute lymphoblastic leukemia.

This clonotype came up many times. This sequence joins TRBV12-3 or TRBV12-4 and TRBJ1-6; D is ambiguous. This CDR3 is 12 amino acids long. Deletions cut 6 bases from V and 10 bases from J, with 10 bases between. The CDR3 here is CASSRYSSPLHF. The DNA of the CDR3 is TGTGCCAGCAGCCGCTACAGCTCACCCCTCCACTTT.

The chain links TRBV11-3 to TRBJ2-7; 7 nucleotides align to TRBD1. V lost 1 base and J lost 12; bases outside the gene matches: 12. This CDR3 is built from 14 residues. Germline CDR1 and CDR2: SGHNT and YENEEA. For the CDR3, the DNA is TGTGCCAGCAGCTTAGGACGACAGGGAAGCGAACTGTACTTC. It specifies CASSLGRQGSELYF.

The J gene is TRBJ2-1, the V gene TRBV27; TRBD2 is a possible D gene (6 bases). Germline lookup yields CDR1 MNHEY and CDR2 SMNVEV (reference sequence). Trimming stripped 5 bases from V and 4 bases from J, with 12 bases between. The CDR3 is 14 amino acids. Here the CDR3 DNA reads TGTGCCAGCAGTCCAGGGACTTTTTACAATGAGCAGTTCTTC. Translation gives CASSPGTFYNEQFF.

This clonotype was observed at least ten times. The CDR3 sequence is CAISEEGAFGQFF. CDR3 bases: TGTGCCATCAGTGAGGAGGGGGCTTTCGGGCAGTTCTTC. The chain recombines TRBV10-3 with TRBJ2-1; 7 bases match TRBD1. The length of the CDR3 is 13 residues. V gave up 2 bases and J gave up 12 bases; unmatched junction bases: 7. The germline CDR1 and CDR2 sequences are ENHRY and SYGVKD.

This clonotype was detected many times. The chain recombines TRBV5-1 with TRBJ1-4, with 7 bases that match TRBD1. With 4 bases clipped from V and 4 bases from J, the junction kept 4 bases outside the gene matches. Germline CDR1 reads SGHRS; CDR2 reads YFSETQ. The CDR3 spans 14 residues. The CDR3 DNA reads as TGCGCCAGCAGCATCGGGACAGTTAATGAAAAACTGTTTTTT. This encodes CASSIGTVNEKLFF.

This clonotype was recorded at least ten times. A read error may account for a junction end that differs from germline. The rearrangement links TRBV7-7 to TRBJ2-1, with no clear D. CDR1 is SSHAT and CDR2 is FNYEAQ in the germline V gene (reference sequence). This CDR3 has 15 residues. CDR3 in DNA: TGTGCTAGCAGCTCCGGATCGACGGGTTACAATGAGCAGTTCTTC. Amino acids: CASSSGSTGYNEQFF. The variable domain in full, completed from reference TRBV7-7 and TRBJ2-1, reads GAGVSQSPRYKVTKRGQDVTLRCDPISSHATLYWYQQALGQGPEFLTYFNYEAQPDKSGLPSDRFSAERPEGSISTLTIQRTEQRDSAMYRCASSSGSTGYNEQFFGPGTRLTVL.

This clonotype has ten or more counts. J is TRBJ2-5 and V is TRBV9; D is perhaps TRBD1 (5 bases). Per the germline V gene, CDR1 is SGDLS and CDR2 is YYNGEE. The V end lost 0 bases, the J end lost 3 bases, and 6 bases lay between the germline ends. This CDR3 spans 13 amino acids. The chain's CDR3 is CASSVAGKETQYF. The DNA of the CDR3 is TGTGCCAGCAGCGTAGCAGGGAAAGAGACCCAGTACTTC.

This clonotype was counted at least ten times. The chain links TRBV5-1 to TRBJ2-3; 10 bases fit TRBD1. This CDR3 spans 17 amino acids. Per the germline V gene, CDR1 is SGHRS and CDR2 is YFSETQ. Unmatched junction bases numbered 10, after V lost 4 bases and J lost 2 bases. This CDR3 reads CASSTYGQGDFTDTQYF. DNA for the CDR3: TGCGCCAGCAGCACTTACGGACAGGGGGATTTCACAGATACGCAGTATTTT.

This clonotype was detected many times. The chain carries TRBV25-1 and TRBJ2-1, with no clear D. The CDR3 is made up of 14 amino acids. V lost 0 bases to trimming and J lost 5 bases, with 8 bases between them. Germline lookup yields CDR1 MGHDK and CDR2 SYGVNS. Here the CDR3 DNA reads TGTGCCAGCAGTGAATATACAGTTAACAATGAGCAGTTCTTC. Translation: CASSEYTVNNEQFF.

On this clonotype itself: With a much larger clone just one base away, this may be a read error. The chain employs TRBV5-6 and TRBJ2-5; 7 bases fit TRBD1. Trimming cost V 3 bases and J 4 bases; bases outside gene matches: 12. From germline, CDR1 is SGHDT and CDR2 YYEEEE. The CDR3 runs to 16 residues. As DNA, the CDR3 is TGTGCCAGCAGCTCCCCCGGAGACAGGGATGGAGAGACCCAGTACTTC. Protein sequence: CASSSPGDRDGETQYF.

V is TRBV4-2 and J is TRBJ2-7, with 9 bases lining up with TRBD2. V shed 0 bases and J 0 bases; nucleotides not matched to a gene: 6. CDR3 length equals 17 residues. Per the germline V gene, CDR1 is LGHNA and CDR2 is YNFKEQ. This chain's CDR3 is CASSQDPLAGYSYEQYF. The CDR3 nucleotides are TGTGCCAGCAGCCAAGATCCGCTAGCGGGGTACTCCTACGAGCAGTACTTC.

This clonotype was seen at least ten times. The V gene is TRBV9, the J gene TRBJ1-3, with 7 bases aligning to TRBD1. Germline assignment: CDR1 SGDLS and CDR2 YYNGEE. This CDR3 is built from 17 residues. Trimming cost V 3 bases and J 1 base; bases outside gene matches: 10. The CDR3 DNA sequence: TGTGCCAGCAGCGGGGGACCCTCGACAGGGTCTGGAAACACCATATATTTT. It yields the protein CASSGGPSTGSGNTIYF.

CDR3 region: CASSIGQSNQPQHF. DNA for the CDR3: TGTGCCAGTAGTATCGGACAGAGCAATCAGCCCCAGCATTTT. This chain joins TRBV19 and TRBJ1-5; possible D gene TRBD1, 6 bases. The V and J ends lost 3 bases and 1 base respectively, with 7 bases between them. Per the germline V gene, CDR1 is LNHDA and CDR2 is SQIVND (reference sequence). This CDR3 is 14 amino acids long.

This clonotype was counted many times. The rearrangement uses TRBV5-1 and TRBJ2-2; 13 bases match TRBD2. Germline CDR1 is SGHRS and CDR2 is YFSETQ. V lost 6 bases, J lost 5 bases, and 13 bases stayed unmatched. This CDR3 is built from 18 residues. The CDR3 region is CASIPGLAGFFGTGELFF. CDR3 sequence (DNA): TGCGCCAGCATTCCGGGACTAGCGGGATTTTTCGGGACCGGGGAGCTGTTTTTT.

This clonotype has ten or more counts. The V call is TRBV20-1, the J call TRBJ1-1; D remains unclear. CDR3 size: 14 residues. V lost 0 bases to trimming and J lost 11 bases, with 19 bases between them. Germline assignment: CDR1 DFQATT and CDR2 SNEGSKA (reference sequence). The CDR3 protein is CSARDLEPPVYAFF. The CDR3 DNA reads as TGCAGTGCTAGAGATCTTGAGCCCCCGGTGTATGCTTTCTTT.

V usage is TRBV11-2 and J usage is TRBJ2-7, with a possible D match to TRBD2 (5 bases). There are 15 residues in the CDR3. Germline V gives CDR1 SGHAT, CDR2 FQNNGV. V lost 3 bases to trimming and J lost 0 bases, with 12 bases between them. In DNA form, the CDR3 reads TGTGCCAGCAGCTTTGTGACTACTACCTCCTACGAGCAGTACTTC. This codes for CASSFVTTTSYEQYF.

This clonotype was seen at least ten times. The chain recombines TRBV12-3 or TRBV12-4 with TRBJ1-5, with TRBD1 matching 12 bases. The CDR3 is 15 amino acids. V shed 5 bases, J shed 4 bases, and the junction held 3 bases outside the gene matches. CDR3 coding DNA: TGTGCCAGCAGTGAGGGACAGGGGGCGAATCAGCCCCAGCATTTT. The encoded protein is CASSEGQGANQPQHF.

On this clonotype itself: A much larger clone differs by one base, so this may be a read error. The rearrangement joins TRBV6-2 or TRBV6-3 to TRBJ2-4; TRBD1 matches at 8 bases. Looked up from germline, CDR1 is MNHEY and CDR2 is SVGEGT. The CDR3 consists of 15 residues. The CDR3 loop is CASSYDRGSKNSQYF. DNA for the CDR3: TGTGCCAGCAGTTACGACAGGGGCAGCAAAAACAGTCAGTACTTC.

For this clonotype: A read error may be the cause here, since a much bigger clone is one base away. The chain recombines TRBV11-2 with TRBJ2-4; 7 positions agree with TRBD1. CDR3 size: 15 residues. CDR1 is SGHAT, CDR2 FQNNGV, per germline. The CDR3 loop reads CASSPSDRSKNSQYF. DNA for the CDR3: TGTGCCAGCAGCCCATCGGACAGGTCCAAAAACAGTCAGTACTTC.

This clonotype was seen at least ten times. The rearrangement links TRBV6-2 or TRBV6-3 to TRBJ2-5; 8 bases match TRBD2. The CDR3 has 17 amino acids. The V and J ends lost 7 bases and 1 base, in that order; junction bases with no gene match: 14. Germline V lookup: CDR1 MNHEY, CDR2 SVGEGT. The CDR3 nucleotides read TGTGCCAGCACCATAGGGGGGATAGCGGGATTCCAAGAGACCCAGTACTTC. Translation gives CASTIGGIAGFQETQYF.

Ten or more counts support this clonotype. The J gene is TRBJ1-4, the V gene TRBV5-1; D is unclear. Trimming removed 2 bases at V and 4 bases at J, with 12 bases between. In germline, CDR1 is SGHRS, CDR2 YFSETQ. The CDR3 runs 15 residues. The DNA of the CDR3 is TGCGCCAGCAGCTTTGACGGACCCCTTAATGAAAAACTGTTTTTT. The encoded protein is CASSFDGPLNEKLFF. Supplemented by reference TRBV5-1 and TRBJ1-4, the full variable domain reads KAGVTQTPRYLIKTRGQQVTLSCSPISGHRSVSWYQQTPGQGLQFLFEYFSETQRNKGNFPGRFSGRQFSNSRSEMNVSTLELGDSALYLCASSFDGPLNEKLFFGSGTQLSVL.

This clonotype appeared many times. J is TRBJ1-5 and V is TRBV12-3 or TRBV12-4, with unresolved D. The ends were cut back, 6 bases at V and 0 bases at J, with 9 bases in the middle. The CDR3 is 14 residues long. The CDR3 bases are TGTGCCAGCAGCCACTCGTATAGCAATCAGCCCCAGCATTTT. Translation: CASSHSYSNQPQHF.

This clonotype was detected ten times or more. This rearrangement joins TRBV6-5 to TRBJ2-7; 12 bases line up with TRBD2. Germline CDR1 reads MNHEY; CDR2 reads SVGAGI. V trimming: 6 bases; J trimming: 1 base; junction bases outside the gene matches: 4. There are 15 residues in the CDR3. For the CDR3, the DNA is TGTGCCAGCAGAATGGGACTAGCGGGTTCCTACGAGCAGTACTTC. Translated: CASRMGLAGSYEQYF.

The chain has TRBV2 and TRBJ2-5; D may be TRBD2 (6 bases). Between the trimmed V and J ends, which lost 4 bases and 3 bases, there was a span of 12 bases. This CDR3 has 14 amino acids. Germline V gene sequence: CDR1 SNHLY, CDR2 FYNNEI. CDR3: CASSAGRTKETQYF. The DNA of the CDR3 is TGTGCCAGCAGTGCAGGGAGGACGAAAGAGACCCAGTACTTC. The variable domain in full, with the rest retrieved from reference TRBV2 and TRBJ2-5, is EPEVTQTPSHQVTQMGQEVILRCVPISNHLYFYWYRQILGQKVEFLVSFYNNEISEKSEIFDDQFSVERPDGSNFTLKIRSTKLEDSAMYFCASSAGRTKETQYFGPGTRLLVL.

Comments on this clonotype: A read error is possible here, since a much larger clone lies one base away. V gene TRBV5-5 combines with J gene TRBJ2-6; 7 bases match TRBD1. CDR3 length: 16 amino acids. J gave up 8 bases and V 0 bases, and 8 bases lay outside the gene matches. Germline V gives CDR1 SGHKS, CDR2 YYEKEE (reference sequence). CDR3 sequence reads: CASSLEDRKGSNVLTF. Written as DNA, the CDR3 is TGTGCCAGCAGCTTGGAGGACAGGAAGGGGTCCAACGTCCTGACTTTC.